This TCR beta chain derives from a study of graft-versus-host responses after intestinal transplantation. Method: immunoSEQ multiplex PCR; TCRdb's copy keeps in-frame clones and lacks some. The data hold roughly 50,000 clones, with 91% observed a single time. Trimming took 0 bases from V and 2 from J; bases not matched to a gene: 2. CDR3 length: 15 amino acids. Looked up from germline, CDR1 is SGHNT and CDR2 is YYREEE (reference sequence). The material was PBMCs, obtained 662 days after intestinal transplant. The origin of this receptor is a human patient who received an intestinal transplant, so some T cells may come from the graft donor. The chain has TRBV5-4 and TRBJ2-7, with TRBD2 matching 10 bases. This CDR3 reads CASSLGLAGTYEQYF. The CDR3 bases are TGTGCCAGCAGCTTGGGACTAGCGGGTACCTACGAGCAGTACTTC.